The 18 T cell receptor beta chains below were found in one sample sequenced in a study of spatial heterogeneity in lung cancer. MiXCR was run by TCRdb on the 5' RACE reads, yielding one entry per CDR3 protein. The table has roughly 48,000 distinct CDR3 sequences, 12% seen once; the top ten hold approximately 40%. Time point given: sample taken at primary tumor resection. Extraction of whole RNA from tumor, nontumor lung or frozen PBMC preceded unsorted sequencing. The material was PBMCs, obtained at surgery. The source of these receptors is a female donor with early-stage non-small cell lung cancer.

The chain joins TRBV5-4 to TRBJ2-5, with 10 nucleotides matching TRBD2. The V and J ends lost 2 bases and 4 bases, in that order; junction bases with no gene match: 5. Germline V gives CDR1 SGHNT, CDR2 YYREEE (reference sequence). CDR3 length equals 15 residues. This CDR3 is CASSFSGGEAETQYF. The CDR3 DNA reads TGTGCCAGCAGCTTCAGCGGGGGGGAGGCAGAGACCCAGTACTTC. The entire variable domain, with the rest obtained from reference TRBV5-4 and TRBJ2-5, is as follows: ETGVTQSPTHLIKTRGQQVTLRCSSQSGHNTVSWYQQALGQGPQFIFQYYREEENGRGNFPPRFSGLQFPNYSSELNVNALELDDSALYLCASSFSGGEAETQYFGPGTRLLVL.

This clonotype came up many times. The chain uses TRBV6-5 and TRBJ1-6; 7 bases line up with TRBD1. The CDR3 spans 13 residues. Germline V gene data show CDR1 as MNHEY and CDR2 as SVGAGI. V gave up 5 bases and J gave up 8 bases; unmatched junction bases: 3. In nucleotides, the CDR3 is TGTGCCAGCAGTACAGGGGCGGATTCACCCCTCCACTTT. This sequence encodes CASSTGADSPLHF.

This clonotype was picked up many times. The chain employs TRBV29-1 and TRBJ1-1; maybe TRBD1 (5 bases). Trimming removed 7 bases from V and 4 bases from J, with 13 bases in between. The CDR3 loop spans 12 amino acids. Germline CDR1 SQVTM, CDR2 ANQGSEA. CDR3 sequence reads: CSARAGTTEAFF. Written as DNA, the CDR3 is TGCAGCGCGCGGGCTGGGACCACTGAAGCTTTCTTT. The full variable domain, its missing parts supplied by reference TRBV29-1 and TRBJ1-1, is SAVISQKPSRDICQRGTSLTIQCQVDSQVTMMFWYRQQPGQSLTLIATANQGSEATYESGFVIDKFPISRPNLTFSTLTVSNMSPEDSSIYLCSARAGTTEAFFGQGTRLTVV.

This clonotype appeared a few times. The chain employs TRBV6-1 and TRBJ2-7; the D gene is possibly TRBD2 (7 bases). The CDR3 covers 16 residues. Germline V CDR1 and CDR2: MNHNS, SASEGT. V lost 4 bases and J 4 bases, leaving 20 bases between the germline ends. The DNA of the CDR3 is TGTGCCAGCAGTGCACCGGGGAGGGGGGGCCGGTACGAGCAGTACTTC. Amino acids: CASSAPGRGGRYEQYF.

The gene calls are TRBV7-2 and TRBJ2-3; D is possibly TRBD2 (5 bases). Germline CDR1 SGHTA, CDR2 FQGNSA. The V end was cut by 4 bases, the J end by 2 bases, with 13 bases between. The CDR3 has 15 amino acids. The CDR3 reads CASSYEGLTTDTQYF. DNA for the CDR3: TGTGCCAGCAGCTACGAGGGATTAACCACAGATACGCAGTATTTT.

The sample holds many counts of this clonotype. V usage is TRBV5-1 and J usage is TRBJ2-1; a possible D gene is TRBD1 (5 bases). The V end lost 4 bases, the J end lost 3 bases, and 17 bases lay between the germline ends. CDR1 and CDR2 from the germline V gene are SGHRS and YFSETQ. CDR3 length: 16 residues. CDR3 loop: CASSPTQTDFYNEQFF. Here the CDR3 DNA reads TGCGCCAGCAGCCCCACTCAGACAGACTTCTACAATGAGCAGTTCTTC. Complete variable domain (other parts from reference TRBV5-1 and TRBJ2-1): KAGVTQTPRYLIKTRGQQVTLSCSPISGHRSVSWYQQTPGQGLQFLFEYFSETQRNKGNFPGRFSGRQFSNSRSEMNVSTLELGDSALYLCASSPTQTDFYNEQFFGPGTRLTVL.

This clonotype has at least ten counts. The CDR3 region is CASSGGAGNQPQHF. CDR3 DNA sequence: TGTGCCAGCTCGGGGGGCGCAGGCAATCAGCCCCAGCATTTT. V is TRBV6-2 or TRBV6-3 and J is TRBJ1-5; D possibly corresponds to TRBD1 (6 bases). CDR1 is MNHEY, CDR2 SVGEGT, per germline. CDR3 length equals 14 residues. The V and J ends lost 8 bases and 2 bases respectively, with 13 bases between them.

This clonotype was picked up a small number of times. The chain links TRBV5-1 to TRBJ2-3, with D perhaps matching TRBD2 (5 bases). V gave up 0 bases and J gave up 5 bases, with 13 bases separating them. Per germline, CDR1 SGHRS and CDR2 YFSETQ. CDR3 length: 15 residues. The CDR3 bases are TGCGCCAGCAGCTTGGTACCCCTAGCAGGAGATACGCAGTATTTT. This codes for CASSLVPLAGDTQYF.

This clonotype has a handful of counts. The chain links TRBV5-1 to TRBJ1-1; a weak D match, TRBD1 (5 bases). Germline CDR1 and CDR2: SGHRS and YFSETQ. Trimming shortened V by 2 bases and J by 4 bases, and 6 bases separated the two germline ends. CDR3 length equals 12 residues. The CDR3, as DNA: TGCGCCAGCAGCTTTCAGGGCACTGAAGCTTTCTTT. Translated, it gives CASSFQGTEAFF.

This clonotype showed up many times. V gene TRBV6-5 combines with J gene TRBJ1-2; 7 positions match TRBD1. Germline values: CDR1 MNHEY, CDR2 SVGAGI. The V and J ends lost 0 bases and 0 bases, in that order; junction bases with no gene match: 1. The CDR3 covers 15 residues. The CDR3 DNA sequence: TGTGCCAGCAGTTACTCAGGGGGCGCTAACTATGGCTACACCTTC. As protein: CASSYSGGANYGYTF.

This clonotype was detected only a few times. This chain links TRBV27 with TRBJ2-7; 9 bases agree with TRBD1. CDR1 is MNHEY, CDR2 SMNVEV, per germline (reference sequence). The CDR3 runs to 15 residues. Trimming at V came to 3 bases and at J to 7 bases, leaving 10 bases not matched to a gene. The DNA of the CDR3 is TGTGCCAGCAGTTTTTGGGACAGGGCGGGTGAAGAGCAGTACTTC. Its translation is CASSFWDRAGEEQYF.

There are many counts of this clonotype. The chain links TRBV9 to TRBJ1-3; D gene ambiguous. Between the trimmed V and J ends, which lost 0 bases and 0 bases, there was a span of 7 bases. CDR1 and CDR2 (germline): SGDLS, YYNGEE. CDR3 length: 15 residues. The CDR3 region is CASSVAQDSGNTIYF. CDR3 sequence (DNA): TGTGCCAGCAGCGTAGCGCAGGACTCTGGAAACACCATATATTTT. Combining the CDR3 with reference TRBV9 and TRBJ1-3 gives the whole variable domain DSGVTQTPKHLITATGQRVTLRCSPRSGDLSVYWYQQSLDQGLQFLIQYYNGEERAKGNILERFSAQQFPDLHSELNLSSLELGDSALYFCASSVAQDSGNTIYFGEGSWLTVV.

This clonotype has only a few counts. The chain carries TRBV27 and TRBJ2-3; D might be TRBD1 or TRBD2, each matching 5 bases. This CDR3 has 18 residues. Per germline, CDR1 MNHEY and CDR2 SMNVEV (reference sequence). V was clipped by 7 bases and J by 5 bases, with 28 bases between them. CDR3 amino acids: CASTSLPPGARPLDTQYF. Written as DNA, the CDR3 is TGTGCCAGCACCTCCCTCCCTCCCGGGGCCCGTCCTCTAGATACGCAGTATTTT.

The chain employs TRBV27 and TRBJ1-4; 11 bases agree with TRBD1. Trimming cost V 4 bases and J 8 bases; bases outside gene matches: 15. CDR3 length: 18 amino acids. Germline CDR1 reads MNHEY; CDR2 reads SMNVEV (reference sequence). The CDR3 protein is CASSSPTRTGGKREKLFF. CDR3 nucleotides: TGTGCCAGCAGTTCCCCAACCCGGACAGGGGGCAAGAGGGAAAAACTGTTTTTT.

V is TRBV20-1 and J is TRBJ2-5, with 8 nucleotides matching TRBD2. CDR1 DFQATT and CDR2 SNEGSKA come from the germline V gene (reference sequence). This CDR3 is 15 amino acids long. Germline trimming cut 7 bases from V and 2 bases from J; bases unmatched to any gene: 12. CDR3 protein: CSVPSAAGAQETQYF. The CDR3 DNA sequence: TGCAGTGTCCCCTCCGCAGCGGGGGCACAAGAGACCCAGTACTTC.

The chain uses TRBV11-3 and TRBJ2-5, with TRBD1 matching over 7 bases. The CDR3 runs to 13 residues. Germline lookup yields CDR1 SGHNT and CDR2 YENEEA. Trimming cost V 3 bases and J 3 bases; bases outside gene matches: 1. The CDR3 loop reads CASSFTGEETQYF. The CDR3 DNA sequence: TGTGCCAGCAGCTTCACAGGGGAAGAGACCCAGTACTTC.

The chain employs TRBV4-2 and TRBJ1-2, with a possible D match to TRBD1 (6 bases). Trimming removed 0 bases from V and 4 bases from J, with 27 bases in between. The germline CDR1 and CDR2 sequences are LGHNA and YNFKEQ. CDR3 length equals 20 residues. DNA for the CDR3: TGTGCCAGCAGCCAAGATCATAGAAGCCCCTACGGGGACATGGGCTATGGCTACACCTTC. It is translated as CASSQDHRSPYGDMGYGYTF.

This clonotype has more than one count but fewer than ten. The chain couples TRBV20-1 to TRBJ1-1; D is uncertain. The CDR3 contains 13 residues. V was trimmed by 2 bases and J by 1 base, leaving 8 bases between them. Germline V gene sequence: CDR1 DFQATT, CDR2 SNEGSKA (reference sequence). The CDR3 DNA reads as TGCAGTGCTAGACACTCAGAGAACACTGAAGCTTTCTTT. This translates into CSARHSENTEAFF.